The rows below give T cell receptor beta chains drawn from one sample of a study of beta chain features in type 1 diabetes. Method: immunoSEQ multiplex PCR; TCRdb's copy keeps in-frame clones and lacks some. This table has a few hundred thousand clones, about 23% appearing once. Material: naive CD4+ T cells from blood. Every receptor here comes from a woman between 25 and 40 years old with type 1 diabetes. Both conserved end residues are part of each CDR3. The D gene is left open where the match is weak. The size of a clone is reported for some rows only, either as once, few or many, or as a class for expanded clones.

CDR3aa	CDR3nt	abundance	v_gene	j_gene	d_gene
CASSPFHEQYF	TGTGCCAGCAGTCCGTTCCACGAGCAGTACTTC	few	TRBV25-1	TRBJ2-7	.
CASSSRLAGGAKNIQYF	TGCGCCAGCAGCTCGAGACTAGCGGGAGGAGCCAAAAACATTCAGTACTTC	few	TRBV5-1	TRBJ2-4	TRBD2
CASSFGRGSEYGYTF	TGTGCCAGCAGTTTTGGCAGGGGCTCCGAGTATGGCTACACCTTC	.	TRBV6-5	TRBJ1-2	.
CASSSTGRYEQYF	TGTGCCAGCAGTTCCACAGGACGGTACGAGCAGTACTTC	few	TRBV6-6	TRBJ2-7	.
CASSLTADYNEQFF	TGCGCCAGCAGCTTGACAGCAGACTACAATGAGCAGTTCTTC	.	TRBV5-1	TRBJ2-1	.
CASSSDRYGYTF	TGTGCCAGCAGTTCTGACAGATATGGCTACACCTTC	few	TRBV28	TRBJ1-2	.
CASSLLSYEPVAKNIQYF	TGTGCCAGCAGCTTATTATCCTATGAGCCGGTAGCCAAAAACATTCAGTACTTC	.	TRBV7-9	TRBJ2-4	.
CATSRRTGSGANVLTF	TGTGCCACCAGCAGGAGGACAGGGTCTGGGGCCAACGTCCTGACTTTC	.	TRBV15	TRBJ2-6	TRBD1
CASSLGTSVNTGELFF	TGTGCCAGCAGCTTAGGGACTAGCGTGAACACCGGGGAGCTGTTTTTT	.	TRBV7-6	TRBJ2-2	TRBD2
CATSRDLGSSGANVLTF	TGTGCCACCAGCAGAGATCTGGGGAGCTCTGGGGCCAACGTCCTGACTTTC	few	TRBV15	TRBJ2-6	.
CASSLNGVGRREQFF	TGCGCCAGCAGCTTGAATGGTGTGGGGCGAAGAGAGCAGTTCTTC	.	TRBV5-1	TRBJ2-1	.
CASSSGLSSYNEQFF	TGTGCCAGCAGCTCGGGACTTAGCTCCTACAATGAGCAGTTCTTC	few	TRBV5-6	TRBJ2-1	.
CASSQDLLAGGGEQYF	TGCGCCAGCAGCCAAGACCTGTTAGCGGGAGGAGGAGAGCAGTACTTC	.	TRBV4-1	TRBJ2-7	TRBD2
CSVDGGGRADTQYF	TGCAGCGTTGATGGTGGCGGGAGGGCGGATACGCAGTATTTT	.	TRBV29-1	TRBJ2-3	TRBD2
CASSLWGGSTDTQYF	TGCGCCAGCAGCTTGTGGGGGGGTAGCACAGATACGCAGTATTTT	.	TRBV5-1	TRBJ2-3	TRBD2
CASSETGTGGYNEQFF	TGCGCCAGCAGCGAAACCGGGACAGGGGGATACAATGAGCAGTTCTTC	.	TRBV5-1	TRBJ2-1	TRBD1
CASSPGVNEQFF	TGCGCCAGCAGCCCGGGGGTGAATGAGCAGTTCTTC	few	TRBV5-1	TRBJ2-1	.
CASSLISQGVSTEAFF	TGCGCCAGCAGCTTGATTTCGCAGGGGGTAAGCACTGAAGCTTTCTTT	.	TRBV5-1	TRBJ1-1	TRBD1
CASSLTGGETQYF	TGTGCCAGCAGCTTAACCGGGGGGGAGACCCAGTACTTC	few	TRBV7-3	TRBJ2-5	TRBD2
CASSRGGGASSYEQYF	TGTGCCAGCAGCCGAGGGGGGGGCGCTTCTTCCTACGAGCAGTACTTC	few	TRBV7-6	TRBJ2-7	.
CASRLDSNYGYTF	TGTGCCAGCAGACTTGACTCAAACTATGGCTACACCTTC	.	TRBV6-5	TRBJ1-2	.
CASSFLASRSYNEQFF	TGTGCCAGCAGCTTTCTAGCGTCAAGGTCCTACAATGAGCAGTTCTTC	few	TRBV13	TRBJ2-1	.
CASSLNSAHGGYEQYF	TGTGCCAGCAGCTTAAATTCGGCCCACGGGGGATACGAGCAGTACTTC	.	TRBV7-9	TRBJ2-7	.
CASSGGRGEKLFF	TGTGCCAGCAGCGGGGGGCGCGGTGAAAAACTGTTTTTT	.	TRBV9	TRBJ1-4	.
CSVVSGTNTDTQYF	TGCAGCGTAGTTAGCGGGACAAACACAGATACGCAGTATTTT	few	TRBV29-1	TRBJ2-3	TRBD2
CASSGPGTNQPQHF	TGTGCCAGCAGCGGACCCGGGACAAATCAGCCCCAGCATTTT	.	TRBV7-9	TRBJ1-5	.
CASSSDRDRAF	TGTGCCAGCAGTTCCGACCGGGACAGGGCCTTC	few	TRBV28	TRBJ1-2	TRBD1
CASSHDSGSSYNEQFF	TGTGCCAGCAGCCACGATAGCGGGAGCTCCTACAATGAGCAGTTCTTC	.	TRBV6-6	TRBJ2-1	TRBD2
CAGTPGAWTGELFF	TGTGCCGGGACCCCGGGAGCATGGACCGGGGAGCTGTTTTTT	.	TRBV30	TRBJ2-2	.
CASSARLNEQFF	TGTGCCAGCAGTGCCCGACTCAATGAGCAGTTCTTC	few	TRBV6-1	TRBJ2-1	.
CASSLGWQTDTQYF	TGTGCCAGCAGCTTAGGTTGGCAGACAGATACGCAGTATTTT	.	TRBV11-3	TRBJ2-3	.
CASSHITGAGFRQQYF	TGTGCCAGCAGTCACATTACAGGGGCGGGTTTCAGGCAGCAGTACTTC	.	TRBV5-4	TRBJ2-7	TRBD1
CASTAHHSNQPQHF	TGTGCCAGTACAGCGCACCATAGCAATCAGCCCCAGCATTTT	.	TRBV19	TRBJ1-5	.
CASSPAGQRAFF	TGTGCCAGCAGCCCAGCGGGGCAGCGGGCTTTCTTT	.	TRBV7-2	TRBJ1-1	.
CASSVGGSQETQYF	TGTGCCAGCAGCGTAGGCGGGAGCCAAGAGACCCAGTACTTC	few	TRBV9	TRBJ2-5	TRBD2
CASSQTNRWVYGYTF	TGCGCCAGCAGCCAAACTAACCGCTGGGTCTATGGCTACACCTTC	.	TRBV4-1	TRBJ1-2	.
CASSVQGGNTEAFF	TGTGCCAGCAGCGTACAAGGAGGGAACACTGAAGCTTTCTTT	.	TRBV9	TRBJ1-1	.
CASSPRTENQPQHF	TGTGCCAGCTCACCAAGGACAGAGAATCAGCCCCAGCATTTT	.	TRBV18	TRBJ1-5	.
CASRGVNEQFF	TGTGCCAGCCGGGGGGTAAATGAGCAGTTCTTC	.	TRBV11-3	TRBJ2-1	TRBD2
CASSEPSTSYNEQFF	TGTGCCAGCAGTGAGCCTTCTACGTCCTACAATGAGCAGTTCTTC	few	TRBV6-1	TRBJ2-1	.
CASRLSESVGEQFF	TGTGCCAGCAGATTAAGCGAGAGCGTTGGTGAGCAGTTCTTC	.	TRBV2	TRBJ2-1	.
CASSFRDRYGYTF	TGTGCCAGCAGCTTCCGGGACAGATATGGCTACACCTTC	few	TRBV7-9	TRBJ1-2	TRBD1
CSVLDRFFTGYTF	TGCAGCGTACTCGACAGGTTCTTTACTGGCTACACCTTC	.	TRBV29-1	TRBJ1-2	.
CASNKEPGQGAYGYTF	TGCGCCAGCAACAAAGAACCGGGACAGGGGGCGTATGGCTACACCTTC	.	TRBV5-1	TRBJ1-2	TRBD1
CSVRLAGLKSTDTQYF	TGCAGCGTGAGACTAGCGGGGCTAAAAAGCACAGATACGCAGTATTTT	.	TRBV29-1	TRBJ2-3	TRBD2
CAWSVKGTSGSTDTQYF	TGTGCCTGGAGTGTAAAAGGGACTAGCGGTAGCACAGATACGCAGTATTTT	.	TRBV30	TRBJ2-3	TRBD2